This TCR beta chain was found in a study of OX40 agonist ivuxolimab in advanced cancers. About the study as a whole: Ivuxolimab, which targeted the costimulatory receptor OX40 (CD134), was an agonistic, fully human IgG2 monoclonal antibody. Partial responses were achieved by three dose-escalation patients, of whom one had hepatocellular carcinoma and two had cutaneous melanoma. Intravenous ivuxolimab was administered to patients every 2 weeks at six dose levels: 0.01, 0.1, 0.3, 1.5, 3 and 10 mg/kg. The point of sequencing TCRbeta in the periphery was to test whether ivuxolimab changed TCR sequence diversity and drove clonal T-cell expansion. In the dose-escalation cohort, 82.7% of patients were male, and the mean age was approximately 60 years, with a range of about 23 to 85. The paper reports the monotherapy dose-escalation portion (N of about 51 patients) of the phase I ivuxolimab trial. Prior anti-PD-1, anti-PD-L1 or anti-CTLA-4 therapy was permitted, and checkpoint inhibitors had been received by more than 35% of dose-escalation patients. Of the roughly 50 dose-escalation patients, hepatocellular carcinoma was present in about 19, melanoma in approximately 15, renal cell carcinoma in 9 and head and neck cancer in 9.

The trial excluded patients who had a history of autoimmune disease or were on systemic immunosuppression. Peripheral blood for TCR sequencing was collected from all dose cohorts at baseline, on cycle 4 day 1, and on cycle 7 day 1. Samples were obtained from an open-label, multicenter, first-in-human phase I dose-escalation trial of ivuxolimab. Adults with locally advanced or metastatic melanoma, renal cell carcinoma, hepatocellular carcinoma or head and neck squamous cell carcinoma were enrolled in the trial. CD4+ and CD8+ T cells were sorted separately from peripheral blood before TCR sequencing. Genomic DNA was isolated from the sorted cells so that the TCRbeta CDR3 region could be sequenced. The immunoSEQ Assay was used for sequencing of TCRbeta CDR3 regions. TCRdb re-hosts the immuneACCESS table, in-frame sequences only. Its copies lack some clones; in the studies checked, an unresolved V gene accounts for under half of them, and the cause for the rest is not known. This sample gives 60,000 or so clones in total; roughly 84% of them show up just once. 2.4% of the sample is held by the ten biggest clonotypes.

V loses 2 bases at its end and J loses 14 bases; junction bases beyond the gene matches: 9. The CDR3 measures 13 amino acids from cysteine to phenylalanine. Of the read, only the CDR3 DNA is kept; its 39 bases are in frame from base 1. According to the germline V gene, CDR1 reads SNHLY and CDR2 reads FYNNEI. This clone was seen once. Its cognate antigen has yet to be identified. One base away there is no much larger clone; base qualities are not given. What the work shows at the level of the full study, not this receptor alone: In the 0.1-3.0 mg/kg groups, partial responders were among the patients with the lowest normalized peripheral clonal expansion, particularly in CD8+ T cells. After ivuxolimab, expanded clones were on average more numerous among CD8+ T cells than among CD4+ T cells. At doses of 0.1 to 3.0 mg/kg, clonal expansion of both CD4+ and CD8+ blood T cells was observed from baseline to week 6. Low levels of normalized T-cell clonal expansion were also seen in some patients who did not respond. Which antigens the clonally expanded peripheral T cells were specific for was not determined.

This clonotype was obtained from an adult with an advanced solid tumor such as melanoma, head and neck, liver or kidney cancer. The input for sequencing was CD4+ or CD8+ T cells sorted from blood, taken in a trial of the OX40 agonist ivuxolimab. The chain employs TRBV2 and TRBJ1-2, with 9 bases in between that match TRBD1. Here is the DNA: TGTGCCAGCAGTGAATCGAGGGGGACAGGGCGGACCTTC. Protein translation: CASSESRGTGRTF. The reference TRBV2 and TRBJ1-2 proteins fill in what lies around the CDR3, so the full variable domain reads EPEVTQTPSHQVTQMGQEVILRCVPISNHLYFYWYRQILGQKVEFLVSFYNNEISEKSEIFDDQFSVERPDGSNFTLKIRSTKLEDSAMYFCASSESRGTGRTFGSGTRLTVV.